Listed below are T cell receptor beta chains from one sample, sequenced in a study of blood T cell repertoires in COVID-19. Data came from immunoSEQ multiplex PCR; TCRdb stores just in-frame clones and leaves some out. The repertoire holds about 140,000 clones, with around 90% as singletons. The material sequenced was peripheral blood. These receptors all stem from a woman aged 55-70 years with acute or convalescent COVID-19. CDR3s include the opening cysteine and the closing phenylalanine or tryptophan. D genes are given only for firm matches. Size tells how often a clone was seen (once, few, many) or the class of an expanded clone, and some rows leave it out.

D: -; J: TRBJ1-3; V: TRBV18; size: few; CDR3: CASSPGTGNSGNTIYF; DNA: TGTGCCAGCTCACCAGGAACAGGGAACTCTGGAAACACCATATATTTT
D: TRBD1; J: TRBJ1-2; V: TRBV19; size: few; CDR3: CASSVGQGAYGYTF; DNA: TGTGCCAGTAGTGTGGGACAGGGGGCCTATGGCTACACCTTC
D: TRBD2; J: TRBJ2-1; V: TRBV10-3; size: once; CDR3: CAIQRGGGNEQFF; DNA: TGTGCCATCCAGCGGGGGGGCGGGAATGAGCAGTTCTTC
D: TRBD2; J: TRBJ2-1; V: TRBV3-1/TRBV3-2; size: -; CDR3: CASSQDPGLAGGIYNEQFF; DNA: TGTGCCAGCAGCCAAGATCCCGGACTAGCGGGGGGGATTTACAATGAGCAGTTCTTC
D: -; J: TRBJ1-1; V: TRBV29-1; size: -; CDR3: CSVEGGLNTEAFF; DNA: TGCAGCGTTGAGGGGGGGCTGAACACTGAAGCTTTCTTT
D: TRBD1; J: TRBJ2-5; V: TRBV12-5; size: -; CDR3: CASASNRGDQETQYF; DNA: TGTGCTAGTGCAAGCAACAGGGGGGACCAAGAGACCCAGTACTTC
D: -; J: TRBJ2-3; V: TRBV24-1; size: -; CDR3: CATSIRGAGPDTQYF; DNA: TGTGCCACCAGTATACGTGGGGCAGGGCCAGATACGCAGTATTTT
D: -; J: TRBJ1-1; V: TRBV6-2/TRBV6-3; size: -; CDR3: CASSSTVWGTEAFF; DNA: TGTGCCAGCAGTTCGACAGTTTGGGGCACTGAAGCTTTCTTT
D: -; J: TRBJ2-3; V: TRBV7-2; size: -; CDR3: CASSLEVVGGFTDTQYF; DNA: TGTGCCAGCAGCTTAGAAGTGGTCGGGGGTTTCACAGATACGCAGTATTTT
D: -; J: TRBJ1-1; V: TRBV3-1/TRBV3-2; size: -; CDR3: CASSQVREYTEAFF; DNA: TGTGCCAGCAGCCAAGTTCGGGAGTACACTGAAGCTTTCTTT
D: -; J: TRBJ1-1; V: TRBV5-1; size: -; CDR3: CASSLAIGETEAFF; DNA: TGCGCCAGCAGCTTGGCTATCGGGGAAACTGAAGCTTTCTTT
D: -; J: TRBJ1-5; V: TRBV6-2/TRBV6-3; size: few; CDR3: CASSRTVNSNQPQHF; DNA: TGTGCCAGCAGCCGGACAGTAAATAGCAATCAGCCCCAGCATTTT
D: -; J: TRBJ2-1; V: TRBV19; size: -; CDR3: CASSISPYTSSSYNEQFF; DNA: TGTGCCAGTAGTATCTCCCCCTATACTTCGAGCTCCTACAATGAGCAGTTCTTC
D: -; J: TRBJ2-3; V: TRBV7-9; size: -; CDR3: CASSLNGASDTQYF; DNA: TGTGCCAGCAGCTTAAATGGGGCATCAGATACGCAGTATTTT
D: -; J: TRBJ2-1; V: TRBV2; size: -; CDR3: CASSEAVFQGQFF; DNA: TGTGCCAGCAGTGAAGCGGTCTTTCAGGGGCAGTTCTTC
D: -; J: TRBJ1-4; V: TRBV3-1/TRBV3-2; size: -; CDR3: CASSPWGEGEKLFF; DNA: TGTGCCAGCAGCCCCTGGGGGGAAGGGGAAAAACTGTTTTTT
D: TRBD1; J: TRBJ1-2; V: TRBV19; size: -; CDR3: CASSITQGDFRKGYTF; DNA: TGTGCCAGTAGTATTACGCAGGGGGACTTTCGGAAGGGCTACACCTTC
D: -; J: TRBJ1-1; V: TRBV7-9; size: -; CDR3: CASSFRDGGSEAFF; DNA: TGTGCCAGCAGCTTTCGGGATGGGGGCTCTGAAGCTTTCTTT
D: TRBD1; J: TRBJ1-1; V: TRBV3-1/TRBV3-2; size: -; CDR3: CASSSLDRFSTEAFF; DNA: TGTGCCAGCAGCTCCCTGGACAGGTTTAGCACTGAAGCTTTCTTT
D: TRBD1; J: TRBJ2-2; V: TRBV5-1; size: -; CDR3: CASSLGQGAGELFF; DNA: TGCGCCAGCAGCTTAGGACAGGGGGCCGGGGAGCTGTTTTTT
D: -; J: TRBJ1-2; V: TRBV2; size: -; CDR3: CASSEFGQKNYGYTF; DNA: TGTGCCAGCAGTGAATTCGGACAGAAAAACTATGGCTACACCTTC
D: -; J: TRBJ2-1; V: TRBV5-1; size: -; CDR3: CASSSGAPIYNEQFF; DNA: TGCGCCAGCAGCTCTGGAGCGCCTATTTACAATGAGCAGTTCTTC
D: -; J: TRBJ1-6; V: TRBV30; size: -; CDR3: CAWSVPRQVNSPLHF; DNA: TGTGCCTGGAGTGTGCCCAGGCAGGTGAATTCACCCCTCCACTTT
D: TRBD2; J: TRBJ2-5; V: TRBV7-7; size: -; CDR3: CASSLNSAASGAPWETQYF; DNA: TGTGCTAGCAGCTTAAATTCGGCCGCTAGCGGGGCGCCCTGGGAGACCCAGTACTTC
D: TRBD2; J: TRBJ2-3; V: TRBV4-1; size: once; CDR3: CASSQEFVALAGGKETDTQYF; DNA: TGCGCCAGCAGCCAAGAATTTGTCGCACTAGCGGGGGGGAAAGAGACAGATACGCAGTATTTT